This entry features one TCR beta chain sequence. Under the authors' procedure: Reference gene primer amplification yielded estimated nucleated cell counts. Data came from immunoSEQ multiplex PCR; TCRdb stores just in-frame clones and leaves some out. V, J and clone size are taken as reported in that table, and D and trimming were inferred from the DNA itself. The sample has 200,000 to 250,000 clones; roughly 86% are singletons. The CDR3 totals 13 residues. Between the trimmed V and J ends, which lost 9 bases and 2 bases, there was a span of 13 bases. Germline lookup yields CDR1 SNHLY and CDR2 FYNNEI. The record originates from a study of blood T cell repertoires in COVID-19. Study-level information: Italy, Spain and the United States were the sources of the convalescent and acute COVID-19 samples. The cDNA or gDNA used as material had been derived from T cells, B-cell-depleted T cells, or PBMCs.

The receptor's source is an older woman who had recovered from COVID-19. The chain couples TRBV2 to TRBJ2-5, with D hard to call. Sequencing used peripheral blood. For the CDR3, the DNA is TGTGCCAGTGTGCTCGAGAGACAAGAGACCCAGTACTTC. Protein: CASVLERQETQYF.